This T cell receptor beta chain derives from a study of shared clonotypes between healthy human individuals. Overall study context: Contributing individuals were two females and a few males aged 18 to 49.

The germline gives CDR1 SEHNR, CDR2 FQNEAQ (reference sequence). V dropped 2 bases and J dropped 4 bases, with 11 bases sitting between them. The length of the CDR3 is 14 residues. Deep-level assay runs were performed. How the authors handled the data: Quality scores were absent from the junction-only immunoSEQ sequences, so filtering differed. TCRdb keeps only in-frame clones here, not all; method: immunoSEQ multiplex PCR. Clonal size and the V and J genes are those of that table, whereas D and trimming came from the DNA. The sample includes about 470,000 clones, about four fifths seen only once; the top ten take under 15%.

This chain uses TRBV7-9 with TRBJ1-2; TRBD1 is a possible D gene (6 bases). Specimen: PBMCs. This receptor was taken from a woman in her thirties or forties in good health. Some clones in this sample may be carry-over from other donors' samples. CDR3 nucleotides: TGTGCCAGCAGCTTACAGGGGTCAGCCTATGGCTACACCTTC. This encodes CASSLQGSAYGYTF.